This paragraph covers one TCR beta chain sequence. Its antigen remains unidentified. The data originate from a study of Tregs in tolerant kidney transplant recipients. This CDR3 is built from 14 residues. The V end was cut by 1 base, the J end by 7 bases, with 14 bases between. From germline, CDR1 is LGHNT and CDR2 FRNRAP. TCRdb's copy holds only in-frame clones and misses some; the assay was immunoSEQ multiplex PCR. The sample has tens of thousands of clones, 84% seen once. Unstimulated regulatory T cells (CD4+CD25+CD127-), CD4+CD25- non-regulatory cells, CD4 and CD8 cells were FACS-sorted from thawed PBMCs. General observations from the study: The small number of patients limits these findings pending further validation.

The rearrangement joins TRBV12-5 to TRBJ2-7; tentatively, D is TRBD1 or TRBD2 (5 bases each). The sequence derives from a human donor in good health. The material sequenced was CD4+ T cells from blood. This CDR3 is CASGLGGGGWEQYF. The CDR3 region has the DNA TGTGCTAGTGGTTTGGGCGGTGGGGGTTGGGAGCAGTACTTC.